The table lists the clone carrying this TCR beta chain with many counts. Its antigen is as yet unknown. Germline assignment: CDR1 MNHNS and CDR2 SASEGT. Losses at the gene ends were 8 bases for V and 7 bases for J; bases not matched to a gene: 12. This CDR3 contains 15 residues. The data derive from a study of neurological immune-mediated disorders. General study points: None of the CDR3 amino acid sequences of expanded clones were shared across subjects, and this suggested private repertoires in all groups.

The cDNA was generated through 5'RACE incorporating 10-nucleotide random UMIs. One entry per CDR3 protein results from TCRdb running MiXCR on the 5' RACE reads. Of around 76,000 distinct CDR3 sequences in the sample, 10% were seen once. Time point specified: longitudinal time-point 1 (baseline). Source material was 2 million unsorted PBMCs, stored at -80 °C in RNAlater. The sequencing sample was made of PBMCs. The origin of this receptor is a man between 25 and 39 years old in good health. The chain links TRBV6-1 to TRBJ2-1; 9 bases are a match to TRBD2. The CDR3 is CASARLADTSNEQFF. CDR3 DNA: TGTGCCAGCGCGCGACTAGCGGACACGAGTAATGAGCAGTTCTTC.